This note documents a single T cell receptor (beta chain) sequence. CDR3 length: 15 residues. Trimming at V came to 4 bases and at J to 5 bases, leaving 8 bases not matched to a gene. In germline, CDR1 is SGDLS, CDR2 YYNGEE. Splitting the CD4+ cells yielded a CD45RA+ naive subset and a CD45RA-negative memory subset. Assay: immunoSEQ multiplex PCR; the TCRdb copy retains only in-frame clones and omits some. The repertoire includes about 960,000 clones, approximately 76% of them detected once, and nearly 1.5% sits in the top ten. These data belong to a study of shared clonotypes between healthy human individuals.

This clonotype was sampled from a man younger than 35 in good health. Sequenced: memory CD4+ T cells sorted from blood. Indicated subset: CD45RA-negative fraction. The chain joins TRBV9 to TRBJ2-1; 8 bases agree with TRBD2. In nucleotides, the CDR3 is TGTGCCAGCAGCCAGAGCGGGGGCCCCCACAATGAGCAGTTCTTC. Protein: CASSQSGGPHNEQFF.